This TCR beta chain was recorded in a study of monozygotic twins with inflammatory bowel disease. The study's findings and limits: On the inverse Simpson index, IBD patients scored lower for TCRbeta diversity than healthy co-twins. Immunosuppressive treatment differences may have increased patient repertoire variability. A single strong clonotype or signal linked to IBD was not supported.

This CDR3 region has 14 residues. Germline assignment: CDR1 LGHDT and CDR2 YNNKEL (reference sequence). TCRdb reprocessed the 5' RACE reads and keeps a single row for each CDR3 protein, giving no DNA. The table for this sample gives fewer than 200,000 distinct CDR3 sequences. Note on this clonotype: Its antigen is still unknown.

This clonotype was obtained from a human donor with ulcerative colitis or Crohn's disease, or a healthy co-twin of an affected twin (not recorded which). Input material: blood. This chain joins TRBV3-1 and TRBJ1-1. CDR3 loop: CASSQGGVNTEAFF.